This T cell receptor beta chain was sequenced in a study of spatial heterogeneity in lung cancer. Notes on the study in general: More often at tumor resection than at routine follow-up, ubiquitous expanded tumor TCRs were detected in the blood.

This clonotype has a count of ten or more. Its antigen is still unknown. The CDR3 is 14 residues long. V was trimmed by 7 bases and J by 7 bases, leaving 18 bases between them. Germline values: CDR1 SGDLS, CDR2 YYNGEE. TCR cDNA molecules each had a unique molecular identifier. Via MiXCR, TCRdb re-called the 5' RACE reads, giving one row per CDR3 protein. Here the sample spans tens of thousands of distinct CDR3 sequences, around 5.3% being singletons. Time point denoted: sample taken at primary tumor resection. The donors comprised about 70 untreated early-stage non-small cell lung cancer patients. The sequenced sample was PBMCs, obtained at surgery. This chain joins TRBV9 and TRBJ1-3; TRBD1 might be the D (5 bases). The sequence came from a male donor with early-stage non-small cell lung cancer. CDR3 protein: CASGRAAAGNTIYF. The CDR3 bases are TGTGCCAGCGGCCGGGCGGCCGCAGGGAACACCATATATTTT. Together with reference TRBV9 and TRBJ1-3, the CDR3 gives the full variable domain: DSGVTQTPKHLITATGQRVTLRCSPRSGDLSVYWYQQSLDQGLQFLIQYYNGEERAKGNILERFSAQQFPDLHSELNLSSLELGDSALYFCASGRAAAGNTIYFGEGSWLTVV.